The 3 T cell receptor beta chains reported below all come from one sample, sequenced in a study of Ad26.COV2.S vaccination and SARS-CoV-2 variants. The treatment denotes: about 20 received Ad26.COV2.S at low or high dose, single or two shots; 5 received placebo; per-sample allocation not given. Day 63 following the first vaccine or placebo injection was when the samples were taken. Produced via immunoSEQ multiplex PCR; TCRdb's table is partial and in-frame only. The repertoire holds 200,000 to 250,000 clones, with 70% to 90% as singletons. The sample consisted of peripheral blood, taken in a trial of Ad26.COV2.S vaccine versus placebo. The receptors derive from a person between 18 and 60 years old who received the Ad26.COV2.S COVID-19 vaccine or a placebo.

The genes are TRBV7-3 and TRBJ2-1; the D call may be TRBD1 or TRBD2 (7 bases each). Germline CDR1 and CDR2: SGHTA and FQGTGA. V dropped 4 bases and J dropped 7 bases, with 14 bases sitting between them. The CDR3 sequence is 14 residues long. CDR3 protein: CASSSGGDSNEQFF. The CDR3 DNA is TGTGCCAGCAGCTCAGGGGGGGATTCTAATGAGCAGTTCTTC.

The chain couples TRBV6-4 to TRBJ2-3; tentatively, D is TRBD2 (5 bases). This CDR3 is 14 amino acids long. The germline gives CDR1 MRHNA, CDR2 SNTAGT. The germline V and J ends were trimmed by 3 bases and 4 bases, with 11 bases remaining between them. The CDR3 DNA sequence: TGTGCCAGCAGTGATGGGCTAGCCCCAGATACGCAGTATTTT. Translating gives CASSDGLAPDTQYF.

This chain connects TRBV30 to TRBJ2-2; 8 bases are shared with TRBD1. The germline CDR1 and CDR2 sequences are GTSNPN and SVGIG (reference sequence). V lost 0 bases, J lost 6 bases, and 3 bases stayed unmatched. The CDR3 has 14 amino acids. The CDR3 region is CAWSVNRGAGELFF. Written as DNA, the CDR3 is TGTGCCTGGAGTGTGAACAGGGGGGCCGGGGAGCTGTTTTTT.